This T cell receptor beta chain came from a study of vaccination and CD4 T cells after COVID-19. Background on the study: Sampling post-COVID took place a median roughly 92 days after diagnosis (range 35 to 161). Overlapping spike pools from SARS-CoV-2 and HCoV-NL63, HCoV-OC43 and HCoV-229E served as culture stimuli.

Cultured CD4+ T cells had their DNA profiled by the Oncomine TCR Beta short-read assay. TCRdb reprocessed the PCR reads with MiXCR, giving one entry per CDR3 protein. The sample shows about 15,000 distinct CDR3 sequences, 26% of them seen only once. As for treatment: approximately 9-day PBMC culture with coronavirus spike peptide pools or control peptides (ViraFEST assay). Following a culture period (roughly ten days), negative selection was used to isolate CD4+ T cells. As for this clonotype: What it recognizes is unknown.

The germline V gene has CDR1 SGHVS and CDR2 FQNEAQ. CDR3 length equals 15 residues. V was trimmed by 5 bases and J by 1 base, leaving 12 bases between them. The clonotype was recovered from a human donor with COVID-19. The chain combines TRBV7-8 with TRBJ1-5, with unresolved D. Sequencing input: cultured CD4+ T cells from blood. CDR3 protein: CASSLTAGSNQPQHF. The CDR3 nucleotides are TGTGCCAGCAGCCTCACTGCGGGGAGCAATCAGCCCCAGCATTTT.